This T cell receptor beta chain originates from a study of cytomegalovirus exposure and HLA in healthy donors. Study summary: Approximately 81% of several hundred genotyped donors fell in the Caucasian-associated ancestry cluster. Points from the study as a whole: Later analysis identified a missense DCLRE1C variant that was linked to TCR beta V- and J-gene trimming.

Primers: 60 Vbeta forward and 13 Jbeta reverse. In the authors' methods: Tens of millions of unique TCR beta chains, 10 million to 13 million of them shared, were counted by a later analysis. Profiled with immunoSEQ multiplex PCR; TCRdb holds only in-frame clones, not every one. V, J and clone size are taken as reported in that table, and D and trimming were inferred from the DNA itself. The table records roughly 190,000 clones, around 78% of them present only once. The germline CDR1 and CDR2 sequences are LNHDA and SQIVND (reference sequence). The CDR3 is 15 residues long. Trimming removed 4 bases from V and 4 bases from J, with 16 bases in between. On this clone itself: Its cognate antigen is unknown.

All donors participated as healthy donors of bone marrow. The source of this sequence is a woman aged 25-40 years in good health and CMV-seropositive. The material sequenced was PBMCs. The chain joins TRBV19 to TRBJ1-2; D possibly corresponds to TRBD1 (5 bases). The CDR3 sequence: CASSTHDRYFYGYTF. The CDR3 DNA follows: TGTGCCAGTAGTACTCACGACAGATACTTCTATGGCTACACCTTC.